The 9 T cell receptor beta chains below come from one sample, sequenced in a study of response to subunit inactivated influenza vaccine. TCRdb redid the calling of the RT-PCR reads with MiXCR, one entry per CDR3 protein. This sample yields 500,000 to 550,000 distinct CDR3 sequences, of which 7.2% are seen a single time; around 12% belongs to the top ten. Sequences were derived from PBMCs from blood, sampled about 24 months after vaccination. These receptors were taken from a man aged 45 to 75 who received an inactivated influenza vaccine.

This clonotype was found a few times. The chain couples TRBV7-2 to TRBJ2-7, with D unresolved. Germline V gene data show CDR1 as SGHTA and CDR2 as FQGNSA. The V end lost 5 bases, the J end lost 4 bases, and 12 bases lay between the germline ends. CDR3 size: 13 residues. CDR3 nucleotides: TGTGCCAGCAGCCTCAACTCATATTACGAGCAGTACTTC. Its protein is CASSLNSYYEQYF.

In its sample, this clonotype was seen a few times. V and J are TRBV2 and TRBJ1-1, with TRBD1 as a possible D gene (6 bases). Germline CDR1 SNHLY, CDR2 FYNNEI. The germline V and J ends were trimmed by 4 bases and 6 bases, with 12 bases remaining between them. The CDR3 has 13 amino acids. The CDR3 DNA reads TGTGCCAGCAGTGCCATCACAGGGCCTGAAGCTTTCTTT. The encoded protein is CASSAITGPEAFF.

This clonotype was counted many times. The rearrangement joins TRBV6-1 to TRBJ2-5, with a possible D match to TRBD1 (6 bases). Germline loops: CDR1 MNHNS, CDR2 SASEGT. The CDR3 extends over 13 amino acids. Trimming stripped 2 bases from V and 2 bases from J, with 6 bases between. This CDR3 reads CASSETGQETQYF. As DNA, the CDR3 is TGTGCCAGCAGTGAAACAGGGCAAGAGACCCAGTACTTC.

This sequence joins TRBV24-1 and TRBJ2-1, with TRBD2 matching 12 bases. CDR1 and CDR2 (germline): KGHDR, SFDVKD. With V trimmed by 1 base and J by 8 bases, 11 bases remained unmatched. The CDR3 runs to 18 residues. CDR3 region: CATSDFPLTSGGVDEQFF. CDR3 bases: TGTGCCACCAGTGATTTTCCCCTGACTAGCGGGGGTGTGGATGAGCAGTTCTTC.

This clonotype has more than one count but fewer than ten. The rearrangement links TRBV7-8 to TRBJ2-7, with 12 nucleotides matching TRBD2. V lost 7 bases and J lost 2; bases outside the gene matches: 3. Germline V lookup: CDR1 SGHVS, CDR2 FQNEAQ. This CDR3 has 14 amino acids. This CDR3 reads CASTGTSGPYEQYF. CDR3 in DNA: TGTGCCAGCACCGGGACTAGCGGGCCCTACGAGCAGTACTTC.

The rearrangement joins TRBV20-1 to TRBJ2-4, with D tentatively TRBD1 (5 bases). V lost 5 bases to trimming and J lost 0 bases, with 11 bases between them. The CDR3 runs 14 residues. Germline V gene sequence: CDR1 DFQATT, CDR2 SNEGSKA (reference sequence). This CDR3 reads CSAGYRLAKNIQYF. CDR3 bases: TGCAGTGCTGGATACAGGCTAGCCAAAAACATTCAGTACTTC.

The chain couples TRBV5-1 to TRBJ1-1; 7 bases agree with TRBD1. V gave up 0 bases and J gave up 7 bases; unmatched junction bases: 12. The CDR3 runs 16 residues. In germline, CDR1 is SGHRS, CDR2 YFSETQ. CDR3 in amino acids: CASSLALDRAVGEAFF. Written as DNA, the CDR3 is TGCGCCAGCAGCTTGGCCTTAGACAGGGCTGTCGGTGAAGCTTTCTTT. Drawing the rest from reference TRBV5-1 and TRBJ1-1, the complete variable domain is KAGVTQTPRYLIKTRGQQVTLSCSPISGHRSVSWYQQTPGQGLQFLFEYFSETQRNKGNFPGRFSGRQFSNSRSEMNVSTLELGDSALYLCASSLALDRAVGEAFFGQGTRLTVV.

The V gene is TRBV7-9, the J gene TRBJ2-1; 12 positions agree with TRBD2. The length of the CDR3 is 15 residues. Trimming at V came to 3 bases and at J to 7 bases, leaving 4 bases not matched to a gene. Germline-derived CDR1 and CDR2 are SEHNR and FQNEAQ (reference sequence). CDR3 nucleotide sequence: TGTGCCAGCAGCTTTAGACTAGCGGGAGATAATGAGCAGTTCTTC. Its protein is CASSFRLAGDNEQFF.

This clonotype was counted ten times or more. This sequence joins TRBV7-2 and TRBJ2-5, with D possibly matching TRBD2 (6 bases). The germline V gene has CDR1 SGHTA and CDR2 FQGNSA. The CDR3 consists of 15 residues. The V and J ends lost 1 base and 7 bases respectively, with 16 bases between them. CDR3 sequence reads: CASSLEERGTGTQYF. In DNA, the CDR3 is TGTGCCAGCAGCTTAGAGGAACGCGGGACGGGGACCCAGTACTTC.